These 8 T cell receptor beta chains were all obtained from the same sample, sequenced in a study of blood T cell repertoires in COVID-19. Clones were read by immunoSEQ multiplex PCR, and TCRdb kept only the in-frame ones, dropping some. The sample includes about 150,000 clones, roughly 91% seen only once; the top ten take approximately 5%. Material: peripheral blood. The receptors originated from a man aged 18-30 years with COVID-19, enrolled during active disease.

The chain is built from TRBV6-6 and TRBJ2-7, with 10 bases matching TRBD2. V shed 0 bases, J shed 5 bases, and the junction held 4 bases outside the gene matches. Germline V CDR1 and CDR2: MNHNY, SVGAGI (reference sequence). The CDR3 is 15 residues long. DNA of the CDR3: TGTGCCAGCAGTTACTCGGGGACTAGCGCCCACGAGCAGTACTTC. Amino acid sequence: CASSYSGTSAHEQYF.

The chain is built from TRBV11-2 and TRBJ2-3; TRBD2 aligns across 11 bases. Losses at the gene ends were 1 base for V and 11 bases for J; bases not matched to a gene: 5. The CDR3 runs 14 residues. Germline loops: CDR1 SGHAT, CDR2 FQNNGV. The CDR3 DNA follows: TGTGCCAGCAGCTTAGTGGGGACTAGCGGTGGGCAGTATTTT. Translated: CASSLVGTSGGQYF. The complete variable domain, with remaining parts taken from reference TRBV11-2 and TRBJ2-3, reads EAGVAQSPRYKIIEKRQSVAFWCNPISGHATLYWYQQILGQGPKLLIQFQNNGVVDDSQLPKDRFSAERLKGVDSTLKIQPAKLEDSAVYLCASSLVGTSGGQYFGPGTRLTVL.

The chain couples TRBV19 to TRBJ1-3; 8 nucleotides align to TRBD1. The CDR3 is 13 amino acids. Germline V gene sequence: CDR1 LNHDA, CDR2 SQIVND (reference sequence). DNA for the CDR3: TGTGGGTTGGACAGGGTATCTGGAAACACCATATATTTT. Protein product: CGLDRVSGNTIYF. Using reference TRBV19 and TRBJ1-3 for the parts outside the CDR3, the full variable domain is DGGITQSPKYLFRKEGQNVTLSCEQNLNHDAMYWYRQDPGQGLRLIYYSQIVNDFQKGDIAEGYSVSREKKESFPLTVTSAQKNPTAFYLCGLDRVSGNTIYFGEGSWLTVV.

The chain joins TRBV7-9 to TRBJ2-3; TRBD1 is a possible D gene (5 bases). Germline CDR1 and CDR2: SEHNR and FQNEAQ (reference sequence). The CDR3 totals 14 residues. The V and J ends lost 5 bases and 2 bases respectively, with 11 bases between them. The CDR3 spells CASSPPRVTDTQYF. The CDR3 nucleotides read TGTGCCAGCAGCCCCCCCAGGGTCACAGATACGCAGTATTTT.

V usage is TRBV5-5 and J usage is TRBJ2-7; weak D call: TRBD1 (6 bases). CDR1 and CDR2 (germline): SGHKS, YYEKEE (reference sequence). V was cut by 3 bases and J by 3 bases, with 10 bases left in between. This CDR3 has 13 residues. The CDR3 reads CASSYGQSYEQYF. CDR3 sequence (DNA): TGTGCCAGCAGCTATGGACAGAGCTACGAGCAGTACTTC.

The sample holds one count of this clone. The chain couples TRBV5-1 to TRBJ2-2, with a weak D call TRBD2 (5 bases). The germline V gene has CDR1 SGHRS and CDR2 YFSETQ. V lost 4 bases to trimming and J lost 4 bases, with 20 bases between them. The CDR3 is 17 amino acids. In DNA form, the CDR3 reads TGCGCCAGCAGCCCGGAAGGGCTAGCTGGGCGCACCGGGGAGCTGTTTTTT. Protein: CASSPEGLAGRTGELFF.

This clone was observed a single time. The gene calls are TRBV10-1 and TRBJ2-7; TRBD2 is a possible D gene (5 bases). V gave up 3 bases and J gave up 6 bases, with 12 bases separating them. The CDR3 totals 13 residues. CDR1 and CDR2 from the germline V gene are WNHNN and SYGVQD (reference sequence). The CDR3 loop is CASSDRGSGEQYF. Written as DNA, the CDR3 is TGCGCCAGCAGTGACCGAGGGTCGGGCGAGCAGTACTTC.

The rearrangement links TRBV6-2 or TRBV6-3 to TRBJ1-5, with D possibly TRBD1 on 6 matching bases. Between the trimmed V and J ends, which lost 5 bases and 0 bases, there was a span of 11 bases. This CDR3 spans 15 amino acids. CDR1 is MNHEY and CDR2 is SVGEGT in the germline V gene. CDR3 sequence reads: CASSDHRVSNQPQHF. The CDR3 DNA is TGTGCCAGCAGTGACCACAGGGTTAGCAATCAGCCCCAGCATTTT.